This T cell receptor beta chain is drawn from a study of T cells in Graves' hyperthyroidism and ophthalmopathy. It was uncontrolled infection, other autoimmune disease, pregnancy or lactation that excluded patients. The CDR3 has 15 amino acids. The germline gives CDR1 KGHSH, CDR2 LQKENI. The V and J ends lost 6 bases and 2 bases, in that order; junction bases with no gene match: 9. TCR beta CDR3 region amplification was performed from RNA transcripts. First-round RT-PCR targeting the TCR CDR3 was performed with the HTBI primer set. TCRdb used MiXCR to reprocess the multiplex PCR reads, holding one entry per CDR3 protein. The sample includes over 350,000 distinct CDR3 sequences, approximately 17% of them seen just once.

The source material was blood. The chain joins TRBV18 to TRBJ2-7, with TRBD1 identical over 8 bases. This clonotype was sampled from a young man with Graves' ophthalmopathy. The CDR3 reads CASSPGQATTYEQYF. CDR3 coding DNA: TGTGCCAGCTCGCCGGGACAGGCAACGACCTACGAGCAGTACTTC.